This TCR beta chain was retrieved from a study of blood T cell repertoires in COVID-19. Study details: PBMCs, B-cell-depleted T cells, or T cells provided the cDNA or gDNA that made up the material.

Cohorts were based on clinical histories the participants reported. Profiling relied on immunoSEQ multiplex PCR, and the TCRdb table lists in-frame clones only, not all of them. There are 400,000 to 450,000 clones in the sample; 85% to 90% occur only once, and approximately 1.2% lies in the top ten. This CDR3 contains 13 residues. Germline V gives CDR1 LNHDA, CDR2 SQIVND (reference sequence). V shed 7 bases and J shed 3 bases, with 12 bases lying between them. The sample consisted of PBMCs or T cells enriched from blood (not recorded which). The clonotype was recovered from a man aged 25-40 years who had recovered from COVID-19. J is TRBJ1-2 and V is TRBV19; tentatively, D is TRBD1 (5 bases). This CDR3 reads CASKPRGDYGYTF. The DNA of the CDR3 is TGTGCCAGTAAACCAAGGGGCGACTATGGCTACACCTTC.